Below, one T cell receptor beta chain is given with its context. The antigen remains undetermined. The sample holds other DNA sequences that translate to the same CDR3. These data are taken from a study of shared clonotypes between healthy human individuals. Study-wide results and caveats: Generally, naive subsets came out with larger estimated richness than memory subsets.

Researchers divided each subset's genomic DNA evenly across several immunoSEQ plates. Clones were sequenced by immunoSEQ multiplex PCR, and TCRdb holds only the in-frame ones, with some missing. The sample carries over 2 million clones, about 95% recorded once. Donors were Caucasian adults residing in Nashville, Tennessee, USA. The TCR was taken from a man younger than 35 in good health. Specimen: naive CD4+ T cells sorted from blood. This sample's subset: CD45RA+ positively selected.

The CDR3, as DNA: TGTGCCAGCAGTCCCGGGACAGGAAATTCACCCCTCCACTTT. Amino acids: CASSPGTGNSPLHF. This chain links TRBV6-5 with TRBJ1-6, with TRBD1 matching over 8 bases. Germline V gene lookup returns CDR1 MNHEY and CDR2 SVGAGI. V lost 5 bases, J lost 7 bases, and 4 bases stayed unmatched. This CDR3 contains 14 residues.